The clone carrying this T cell receptor (beta chain) occurred a few times. No antigen is known for it. The entry originates in a study of T-cell reconstitution after alpha-beta-depleted transplantation in children. J was trimmed by 0 bases and V by 3 bases; bases with no gene match: 15. This CDR3 comprises 20 residues. The V gene's germline CDR1 is SGHRS and CDR2 YFSETQ. Whole-study findings and limits: Certain patients had high TCRbeta diversity at day 60, and it came from recipient T cells and thymic progenitors that survived. The main origin of T-cell counts and diversity one year after transplant was newly produced T cells.

A library of TCRbeta sequences, prepared with unique molecular identifiers, was generated. TCRdb passed the PCR reads through MiXCR, listing each CDR3 protein once. This table holds about 460,000 distinct CDR3 sequences, over 9.5% found once. This TCR derives from a female patient aged 2-9 years who had a stem cell transplant for aplastic anemia, so the T cells may come from the graft donor. The J gene is TRBJ2-7, the V gene TRBV5-1; 13 positions agree with TRBD2. The sample consisted of PBMCs, mostly from graft donor cells, taken 180 days after TCRalphabeta/CD19-depleted stem cell transplant. CDR3 loop: CASSSTLLAGGKRGSYEQYV. The CDR3 region has the DNA TGCGCCAGCAGCTCAACACTACTAGCGGGAGGGAAGAGGGGCTCCTACGAGCAGTACGTC.